The 32 T cell receptor beta chains below come from one sample, sequenced in a study of human T cells and chemical hapten exposure (dated by TCRdb to about 2021). Library prep was done by RACE. The sample was run on a NextSeq 500. TCRdb reanalyzed the raw reads on its own, using fastp at Q25 for trimming and MiXCR for clone calling, and kept in-frame beta chains. Every distinct CDR3 protein forms one entry, paired with its most common genes and DNA. This sample comprises 350,000 to 400,000 distinct CDR3 sequences, approximately 5% of them detected only once. 2.5% to 3% of the sample is held by the ten biggest clonotypes. The sample's time point, from its label and the paper: pre-sensitization, week 0. The sample's treatment or condition label is to be understood as: therapeutic diphenylcyclopropenone sensitization with weekly scalp DPC. The sample consisted of whole blood, taken in connection with sensitization to the hapten diphenylcyclopropenone (DPC). These receptors originate from a woman between 50 and 59 years old with alopecia areata. Some clones in this sample may be carry-over from other donors' samples.

This clonotype has at least ten counts. The rearrangement joins TRBV27 to TRBJ2-7; 8 bases are shared with TRBD1. The CDR3 has 13 residues. The germline CDR1 and CDR2 sequences are MNHEY and SMNVEV (reference sequence). With 6 bases clipped from V and 3 bases from J, the junction kept 4 bases outside the gene matches. The CDR3: CASSLTGVYEQYF. In nucleotides, the CDR3 is TGTGCCAGCAGCTTGACAGGGGTCTACGAGCAGTACTTC.

The chain recombines TRBV3-1 with TRBJ1-3, with no clear D. Germline V lookup: CDR1 LGHDT, CDR2 YNNKEL (reference sequence). The CDR3 has 16 residues. Trimming took 4 bases from V and 1 from J, leaving 14 bases between them. CDR3 residues: CASSPRLGGSGNTIYF. The CDR3 region has the DNA TGTGCCAGCAGCCCCCGACTGGGCGGATCTGGAAACACCATATATTTT.

A few counts support this clonotype. The J gene is TRBJ1-1, the V gene TRBV20-1; D remains ambiguous. The CDR3 extends over 14 amino acids. Germline assignment: CDR1 DFQATT and CDR2 SNEGSKA (reference sequence). V shed 6 bases and J shed 1 base, with 15 bases lying between them. DNA for the CDR3: TGCAGTGCACCCAATCTCGGGCAGAACACTGAAGCTTTCTTT. Protein sequence: CSAPNLGQNTEAFF.

This clonotype was found many times. This rearrangement joins TRBV20-1 to TRBJ2-5; 7 bases map to TRBD1. Trimming removed 3 bases from V and 1 base from J; junction bases left unmatched: 5. This CDR3 has 14 amino acids. Germline values: CDR1 DFQATT, CDR2 SNEGSKA (reference sequence). The CDR3, as DNA: TGCAGTGCTAGCGGGCAGGGGGTCCAAGAGACCCAGTACTTC. Amino acids: CSASGQGVQETQYF.

The V call is TRBV21-1, the J call TRBJ2-1; the table's D call TRBD1 went unverified against the DNA. TRBV21-1 counts as a pseudogene. The CDR3 totals 14 residues. CDR3 sequence reads: CASSNKDGGDEQFF. CDR3 DNA: TGTGCCAGCAGCAACAAAGATGGGGGGGATGAGCAGTTCTTC.

This clonotype came up many times. The chain couples TRBV27 to TRBJ2-7, with D possibly TRBD1 on 5 matching bases. The CDR3 extends over 17 amino acids. V lost 4 bases and J lost 4, with 23 bases in between. The germline CDR1 and CDR2 sequences are MNHEY and SMNVEV (reference sequence). The CDR3 spells CASSSRTGRRGLYEQYF. CDR3 nucleotide sequence: TGTGCCAGCAGTTCCCGAACAGGACGAAGGGGTTTGTACGAGCAGTACTTC.

The genes are TRBV18 and TRBJ2-7; the D call may be TRBD1 or TRBD2 (6 bases each). This CDR3 is built from 14 residues. Trimming stripped 6 bases from V and 1 base from J, with 13 bases between. Per germline, CDR1 KGHSH and CDR2 LQKENI. CDR3 DNA sequence: TGTGCCAGCTCGGGCGGGACATGGTCCTACGAGCAGTACTTC. It yields the protein CASSGGTWSYEQYF.

This clonotype was recorded many times. The rearrangement uses TRBV20-1 and TRBJ2-3; 13 positions match TRBD2. CDR3 size: 16 residues. The V and J ends lost 2 bases and 6 bases, in that order; junction bases with no gene match: 8. Germline lookup yields CDR1 DFQATT and CDR2 SNEGSKA (reference sequence). The CDR3 sequence: CSARPGLAGVKDTQYF. The CDR3 DNA reads TGCAGTGCTAGACCCGGACTAGCGGGAGTTAAGGATACGCAGTATTTT.

A few counts support this clonotype. The rearrangement links TRBV10-3 to TRBJ2-1; either TRBD1 or TRBD2 may supply D (6 bases each). Trimming pared 4 bases from V and 7 bases from J, leaving 14 bases between. The CDR3 is made up of 14 amino acids. The V gene's germline CDR1 is ENHRY and CDR2 SYGVKD. For the CDR3, the DNA is TGTGCCATCAGTGGGTCGGGGGACAATAATGAGCAGTTCTTC. Its protein product is CAISGSGDNNEQFF.

This clonotype turned up a few times. The genes are TRBV6-5 and TRBJ1-2; D gene uncertain. The V gene's germline CDR1 is MNHEY and CDR2 SVGAGI. The CDR3 has 17 residues. V dropped 4 bases and J dropped 1 base, with 19 bases sitting between them. This chain's CDR3 is CASSSDAGTFLNYGYTF. Written as DNA, the CDR3 is TGTGCCAGCAGTTCCGACGCAGGAACTTTCCTTAACTATGGCTACACCTTC.

This clonotype was picked up a small number of times. The chain is built from TRBV12-3 or TRBV12-4 and TRBJ1-1; D is perhaps TRBD1 (6 bases). The V gene lost 8 bases and the J gene lost 4 bases, with 11 bases spanning the gap. This CDR3 is built from 12 residues. The CDR3 region has the DNA TGTGCCAGCCAAACAGGGCCCACTGAAGCTTTCTTT. It codes for CASQTGPTEAFF.

This clonotype was counted between two and nine times. This rearrangement joins TRBV10-3 to TRBJ2-5; D is possibly TRBD1 or TRBD2 (5 bases each). CDR1 is ENHRY and CDR2 is SYGVKD in the germline V gene. V lost 4 bases, J lost 2 bases, and 17 bases lay in between. The CDR3 covers 16 residues. The CDR3 coding sequence is TGTGCCATCAGTGGAGGGGCTAGTTGGGGGCAAGAGACCCAGTACTTC. Translation: CAISGGASWGQETQYF.

The chain couples TRBV2 to TRBJ1-3; D not resolved. V lost 6 bases to trimming and J lost 8 bases, with 11 bases between them. Germline loops: CDR1 SNHLY, CDR2 FYNNEI. The CDR3 is 12 amino acids. This chain's CDR3 is CASRVLDDTIYF. The CDR3 DNA follows: TGTGCCAGCAGAGTCCTGGATGACACCATATATTTT.

The V and J genes are TRBV20-1 and TRBJ1-1, with 9 bases lining up with TRBD1. After removal of 5 bases from V and 11 bases from J, the junction contained 12 bases not matched to a gene. This CDR3 is 13 amino acids long. Germline assignment: CDR1 DFQATT and CDR2 SNEGSKA (reference sequence). The CDR3 DNA sequence: TGCAGTGCTCGGACAGGGGAAGCGGGTCGGGCTTTCTTT. It encodes CSARTGEAGRAFF.

This chain links TRBV3-1 with TRBJ2-7; D not certain. Trimming pared 1 base from V and 2 bases from J, leaving 9 bases between. CDR3 length: 14 residues. Germline V CDR1 and CDR2: LGHDT, YNNKEL (reference sequence). CDR3 sequence: CASSQVPLAYEQYF. CDR3 sequence (DNA): TGTGCCAGCAGCCAAGTGCCGTTAGCCTACGAGCAGTACTTC.

This clonotype was observed at least ten times. The chain has TRBV7-8 and TRBJ1-4; TRBD1 aligns across 7 bases. The germline V gene encodes CDR1 SGHVS and CDR2 FQNEAQ. There are 15 residues in the CDR3. J lost 5 bases, V lost 5 bases, and 8 bases had no gene match. The CDR3: CASSPPGQSNEKLFF. CDR3 nucleotides: TGTGCCAGCAGCCCCCCGGGACAGTCAAATGAAAAACTGTTTTTT.

The chain uses TRBV12-3 or TRBV12-4 and TRBJ1-5, with a possible D match to TRBD1 (5 bases). CDR3 length equals 14 residues. Trimming stripped 2 bases from V and 4 bases from J, with 9 bases between. CDR3 amino acids: CASSLMAGNQPQHF. The CDR3 DNA reads as TGTGCCAGCAGTTTAATGGCAGGGAATCAGCCCCAGCATTTT.

This clonotype occurred many times. The gene calls are TRBV12-3 or TRBV12-4 and TRBJ1-6; D unresolved. Trimming pared 5 bases from V and 6 bases from J, leaving 17 bases between. There are 16 residues in the CDR3. The CDR3 loop is CASSPFVKGGNSPLHF. CDR3 DNA: TGTGCCAGCAGTCCCTTTGTGAAGGGTGGTAATTCACCCCTCCACTTT.

This clonotype has more than one count but fewer than ten. Here the CDR3 reads CASTPGLMNTEAFF. For the CDR3, the DNA is TGTGCCAGCACTCCTGGGTTAATGAACACTGAAGCTTTCTTT. The V gene is TRBV27, the J gene TRBJ1-1; D gene uncertain. Germline V gene lookup returns CDR1 MNHEY and CDR2 SMNVEV (reference sequence). The CDR3 contains 14 residues. V was cut by 7 bases and J by 0 bases, with 12 bases left in between.

This chain links TRBV6-1 with TRBJ2-5; TRBD2 aligns across 11 bases. The CDR3 totals 15 residues. The junction had 4 bases not matched to a gene; V was cut back by 6 bases and J by 1 base. CDR1 and CDR2 (germline): MNHNS, SASEGT. DNA of the CDR3: TGTGCCAGCAGCCGGACTAGCGGGTCCCAAGAGACCCAGTACTTC. Translating it yields CASSRTSGSQETQYF.

To note about this clonotype: A clone one base away is much larger, so this may be a read error. The V gene is TRBV6-5, the J gene TRBJ1-1, with D hard to call. Looked up from germline, CDR1 is MNHEY and CDR2 is SVGAGI. This CDR3 comprises 14 residues. The CDR3 DNA reads as TGTGCCAGAAGTTACTCCTCGGCCAGGCCCGGACCTTTCTTT. Translated, it gives CARSYSSARPGPFF.

This clonotype turned up a few times. The chain couples TRBV12-3 or TRBV12-4 to TRBJ1-6; D is unclear. Trimming pared 1 base from V and 7 bases from J, leaving 8 bases between. CDR3 length equals 14 residues. The CDR3 region has the DNA TGTGCCAGCAGTTTAGGGCCGCGAAATTCACCCCTCCACTTT. This translates into CASSLGPRNSPLHF.

This clonotype was detected only a few times. V gene TRBV5-6 combines with J gene TRBJ2-4; D possibly uses TRBD1 or TRBD2 (5 bases each). The V end lost 7 bases, the J end lost 5 bases, and 10 bases lay between the germline ends. The CDR3 spans 12 residues. CDR1 and CDR2 (germline): SGHDT, YYEEEE. The CDR3 here is CASRDGQNIQYF. The CDR3 DNA is TGTGCCAGCCGGGACGGTCAAAACATTCAGTACTTC.

This clonotype has more than one count but fewer than ten. The rearrangement uses TRBV5-1 and TRBJ2-7, with D possibly matching TRBD1 (6 bases). CDR1 is SGHRS and CDR2 is YFSETQ in the germline V gene. With 4 bases removed from V and 0 bases from J, the gap between germline ends came to 11 bases. The CDR3 covers 14 residues. This chain's CDR3 is CASSPGQRSYEQYF. The CDR3 DNA reads TGCGCCAGCAGCCCCGGACAGCGCTCCTACGAGCAGTACTTC.

This clonotype was observed many times. Here the CDR3 reads CASSQDVQRPYNEQFF. CDR3 nucleotides: TGCGCCAGCAGCCAAGATGTACAGCGGCCCTACAATGAGCAGTTCTTC. This chain links TRBV4-3 with TRBJ2-1; D might be TRBD2 (5 bases). Trimming cost V 0 bases and J 2 bases, with 11 bases left between them. Germline CDR1 LGHNA, CDR2 YSLEER. CDR3 length: 16 residues.

This clonotype was recorded a few times. The chain is built from TRBV7-9 and TRBJ2-7, with D possibly matching TRBD2 (5 bases). Germline CDR1 reads SEHNR; CDR2 reads FQNEAQ (reference sequence). V shed 6 bases and J shed 1 base, with 19 bases lying between them. The CDR3 totals 16 residues. The CDR3 DNA follows: TGTGCCAGCAGTCCGAAGGGCGGGTCACCTTCCTACGAGCAGTACTTC. Translating gives CASSPKGGSPSYEQYF.

This clonotype was observed many times. The chain links TRBV12-3 or TRBV12-4 to TRBJ2-3; D unclear. This CDR3 is 13 amino acids long. V dropped 6 bases and J dropped 5 bases, with 12 bases sitting between them. As DNA, the CDR3 is TGTGCCAGCAGGCTTACTGGAATAGATACGCAGTATTTT. Protein: CASRLTGIDTQYF.

The chain carries TRBV12-3 or TRBV12-4 and TRBJ1-2; no clear D. CDR3 size: 14 residues. Deletions cut 6 bases from V and 8 bases from J, with 19 bases between. In DNA form, the CDR3 reads TGTGCCAGCAGCCCGTGGGAGGGAGCAAACGGCTACACCTTC. This translates into CASSPWEGANGYTF.

The CDR3 sequence: CASSSSRPLAGAGSADEQYF. CDR3 bases: TGTGCCAGCAGCTCATCCCGCCCACTAGCGGGAGCCGGGTCCGCCGACGAGCAGTACTTC. This sequence joins TRBV11-2 and TRBJ2-7; 11 bases line up with TRBD2. Germline V gene data show CDR1 as SGHAT and CDR2 as FQNNGV. The CDR3 is made up of 20 amino acids. J was trimmed by 5 bases and V by 4 bases; bases with no gene match: 22.

The genes are TRBV12-3 or TRBV12-4 and TRBJ2-6; D unclear. The CDR3 has 13 residues. V was clipped by 6 bases and J by 0 bases, with 3 bases between them. The CDR3 nucleotides read TGTGCCAGCAGGGCCTCTGGGGCCAACGTCCTGACTTTC. Translating gives CASRASGANVLTF.

The table lists this clonotype with a few counts. This sequence joins TRBV5-4 and TRBJ2-5; 9 nucleotides line up with TRBD2. Looked up from germline, CDR1 is SGHNT and CDR2 is YYREEE (reference sequence). The CDR3 is 16 amino acids. V trimming: 4 bases; J trimming: 5 bases; junction bases outside the gene matches: 12. The CDR3 region is CASSPGVAGVVETQYF. In DNA form, the CDR3 reads TGTGCCAGCAGCCCGGGAGTAGCGGGAGTTGTTGAGACCCAGTACTTC.

In its sample, this clonotype was seen many times. This chain uses TRBV10-3 with TRBJ2-2; D is unclear. Between the trimmed V and J ends, which lost 4 bases and 0 bases, there was a span of 12 bases. Germline V CDR1 and CDR2: ENHRY, SYGVKD. CDR3 size: 16 residues. Here the CDR3 DNA reads TGTGCCATCAGTGGCCCAAGGATCGCGAACACCGGGGAGCTGTTTTTT. As protein: CAISGPRIANTGELFF.